Listed here are 20 T cell receptor beta chains from one sample, sequenced in a study of T cells in Graves' hyperthyroidism and ophthalmopathy. Amplification of TCR beta CDR3 regions was performed using RNA transcripts as template. The TCR CDR3 first-round RT-PCR relied on the HTBI primer set. Each CDR3 protein gets one entry after TCRdb re-called the multiplex PCR reads with MiXCR. The sample holds some 510,000 distinct CDR3 sequences, 35% to 55% seen once. Specimen: peripheral blood or thyroid tissue (not recorded which). The receptors were gathered from a woman between 18 and 29 years old with Graves' hyperthyroidism.

The CDR3 region is CASSLWERHRELFF. DNA of the CDR3: TGTGCCAGCAGCTTGTGGGAGCGGCACCGGGAGCTGTTTTTT. This chain links TRBV7-3 with TRBJ2-2, with a possible D match to TRBD2 (5 bases). Trimming removed 3 bases at V and 9 bases at J, with 14 bases between. The CDR3 extends over 14 amino acids. Per germline, CDR1 SGHTA and CDR2 FQGTGA.

The V and J genes are TRBV6-5 and TRBJ2-7; D is possibly TRBD2 (5 bases). CDR3 length: 14 residues. In germline, CDR1 is MNHEY, CDR2 SVGAGI. The V gene lost 7 bases and the J gene lost 6 bases, with 19 bases spanning the gap. The CDR3 region is CASTERRGGREQYF. The CDR3 DNA follows: TGTGCCAGCACCGAACGCCGCGGAGGTCGCGAGCAGTACTTC.

This clonotype was picked up many times. The gene calls are TRBV29-1 and TRBJ2-7, with D perhaps matching TRBD1 (7 bases). The CDR3 has 13 amino acids. CDR1 SQVTM and CDR2 ANQGSEA come from the germline V gene. Trimming left V 7 bases short and J 1 base short, with 14 bases between. In DNA, the CDR3 is TGCAGCGCTAACAGGGGAGGTTCCTACGAGCAGTACTTC. Translating it yields CSANRGGSYEQYF.

The gene calls are TRBV5-1 and TRBJ1-1; 7 bases fit TRBD1. V lost 4 bases to trimming and J lost 0 bases; unmatched junction nucleotides: 6. The length of the CDR3 is 15 residues. Germline V gives CDR1 SGHRS, CDR2 YFSETQ. CDR3 nucleotide sequence: TGCGCCAGCAGCGCCGGGACAGTCCTGAACACTGAAGCTTTCTTT. As protein: CASSAGTVLNTEAFF.

This clonotype was recorded at least ten times. The chain employs TRBV7-9 and TRBJ2-7; TRBD2 agrees at 11 bases. The CDR3 totals 15 residues. With 3 bases clipped from V and 2 bases from J, the junction kept 3 bases outside the gene matches. From germline, CDR1 is SEHNR and CDR2 FQNEAQ (reference sequence). This CDR3 reads CASSFGTSGAYEQYF. For the CDR3, the DNA is TGTGCCAGCAGCTTCGGGACTAGCGGAGCCTACGAGCAGTACTTC.

The CDR3 sequence: CSVEDPLASGSVTDTQYF. The DNA of the CDR3 is TGCAGCGTTGAAGATCCGCTCGCTAGCGGGAGCGTGACAGATACGCAGTATTTT. This chain links TRBV29-1 with TRBJ2-3, with 10 bases aligning to TRBD2. The CDR3 length is 18 residues. Germline CDR1 and CDR2: SQVTM and ANQGSEA. The J segment lost 3 bases and the V segment lost 0 bases, leaving 12 bases of the junction unmatched.

Regarding this clonotype: The junction departs from germline at one end; a sequencing error may be responsible. The CDR3 protein is CASSLRTKEAQYF. For the CDR3, the DNA is TGTGCCAGCAGCTTAAGGACTAAAGAGGCCCAGTACTTC. This chain uses TRBV7-8 with TRBJ2-5; TRBD2 is a possible D gene (6 bases). The germline V gene encodes CDR1 SGHVS and CDR2 FQNEAQ. The CDR3 covers 13 residues.

The rearrangement uses TRBV14 and TRBJ1-1; perhaps TRBD1 as D (6 bases). Germline assignment: CDR1 SGHDN and CDR2 FVKESK. The CDR3 consists of 15 residues. The V and J ends lost 4 bases and 0 bases respectively, with 12 bases between them. Written as DNA, the CDR3 is TGTGCCAGCAGCCTACGGGACAACATGAACACTGAAGCTTTCTTT. Translating it yields CASSLRDNMNTEAFF.

The chain uses TRBV9 and TRBJ2-7, with D perhaps TRBD1 or TRBD2 (5 bases each). The CDR3 consists of 12 residues. Trimming removed 3 bases from V and 6 bases from J, with 10 bases in between. Germline V gene data show CDR1 as SGDLS and CDR2 as YYNGEE. The CDR3 reads CASSGDGSEQYF. For the CDR3, the DNA is TGTGCCAGCAGCGGGGACGGCAGCGAGCAGTACTTC.

This clonotype was seen at least ten times. DNA of the CDR3: TGTGCCAGCAGCAGACGGGCTGTTGGCGAGCAGTACTTC. Its translation is CASSRRAVGEQYF. This chain connects TRBV7-9 to TRBJ2-7; D gene uncertain. The length of the CDR3 is 13 residues. V shed 5 bases and J shed 6 bases, with 14 bases lying between them. From germline, CDR1 is SEHNR and CDR2 FQNEAQ (reference sequence). Full variable domain (rest looked up from reference TRBV7-9 and TRBJ2-7): DTGVSQNPRHKITKRGQNVTFRCDPISEHNRLYWYRQTLGQGPEFLTYFQNEAQLEKSRLLSDRFSAERPKGSFSTLEIQRTEQGDSAMYLCASSRRAVGEQYFGPGTRLTVT.

This clonotype was recorded at least ten times. The chain combines TRBV19 with TRBJ2-7; TRBD1 matches 9 bases. Losses at the gene ends were 6 bases for V and 3 bases for J; bases not matched to a gene: 6. The CDR3 spans 14 residues. Looked up from germline, CDR1 is LNHDA and CDR2 is SQIVND (reference sequence). The CDR3 protein is CASSPRTGVYEQYF. CDR3 nucleotide sequence: TGTGCCAGTAGCCCCAGGACAGGGGTCTACGAGCAGTACTTC.

The chain links TRBV20-1 to TRBJ2-7; maybe TRBD2 (6 bases). Trimming took 1 base from V and 4 from J, leaving 14 bases between them. Germline-derived CDR1 and CDR2 are DFQATT and SNEGSKA (reference sequence). This CDR3 is built from 14 residues. The CDR3 DNA is TGCAGTGCTAGAGGTTGGGCAGGGAGGTACGAGCAGTACTTC. Its translation is CSARGWAGRYEQYF.

This clonotype has a handful of counts. The rearrangement uses TRBV7-2 and TRBJ2-7, with 11 bases that match TRBD2. The germline V gene encodes CDR1 SGHTA and CDR2 FQGNSA. The V segment lost 3 bases and the J segment 6 bases; nucleotides outside the gene matches: 7. This CDR3 spans 15 amino acids. The CDR3 DNA follows: TGTGCCAGCAGCTTGGAACTAGCGGGAGAGCTCGAGCAGTACTTC. This gives the protein CASSLELAGELEQYF. Looking up the rest from reference TRBV7-2 and TRBJ2-7 gives the full variable domain: GAGVSQSPSNKVTEKGKDVELRCDPISGHTALYWYRQSLGQGLEFLIYFQGNSAPDKSGLPSDRFSAERTGGSVSTLTIQRTQQEDSAVYLCASSLELAGELEQYFGPGTRLTVT.

As to this clonotype: This may be a read error: a much more frequent sequence differs by one nucleotide. V usage is TRBV11-2 and J usage is TRBJ1-2, with 8 bases matching TRBD1. With V trimmed by 5 bases and J by 4 bases, 3 bases remained unmatched. The germline CDR1 and CDR2 sequences are SGHAT and FQNNGV. The CDR3 has 13 residues. CDR3 bases: TGTGCCAGCAGCAAGGGACAGGCCTATGGCTACACCTTC. Translated: CASSKGQAYGYTF.

In this sample, this clonotype turned up a few times. The genes are TRBV10-3 and TRBJ2-7; D may match TRBD1 or TRBD2 (5 bases each). Germline V CDR1 and CDR2: ENHRY, SYGVKD. The CDR3 consists of 14 residues. V was pared by 2 bases and J by 4 bases, with 12 bases between. DNA for the CDR3: TGTGCCATCAGTGAGGGGGGTGCCCTATACGAGCAGTACTTC. It codes for CAISEGGALYEQYF.

CDR3 amino acids: CSIKGVRAFF. CDR3 coding DNA: TGCAGCATTAAGGGCGTGAGGGCTTTCTTT. The chain is built from TRBV29-1 and TRBJ1-1; no reliable D call. This CDR3 comprises 10 residues. Per germline, CDR1 SQVTM and CDR2 ANQGSEA. V gave up 8 bases and J gave up 11 bases, with 15 bases separating them.

J is TRBJ1-1 and V is TRBV5-1; 7 bases are a match to TRBD1. The V gene's germline CDR1 is SGHRS and CDR2 YFSETQ. This CDR3 is 14 amino acids long. With 4 bases clipped from V and 5 bases from J, the junction kept 8 bases outside the gene matches. The CDR3 sequence is CASSRDRVGTEAFF. The CDR3 DNA reads TGCGCCAGCAGCCGAGACAGGGTCGGGACTGAAGCTTTCTTT.

This clonotype was observed many times. V usage is TRBV7-9 and J usage is TRBJ1-1, with 7 bases fitting TRBD1. The trim removed 6 bases at V and 0 bases at J, leaving 7 bases unmatched. CDR3 size: 15 residues. Germline V gene lookup returns CDR1 SEHNR and CDR2 FQNEAQ (reference sequence). The CDR3 is CASRPRDRLNTEAFF. Written as DNA, the CDR3 is TGTGCCAGCAGACCTAGGGACAGACTGAACACTGAAGCTTTCTTT.

The chain has TRBV5-1 and TRBJ1-5; D not resolved. The V end was cut by 1 base, the J end by 1 base, with 12 bases between. CDR3 length: 16 amino acids. Germline V lookup: CDR1 SGHRS, CDR2 YFSETQ. The CDR3 DNA sequence: TGCGCCAGCAGCTTGAACGGGATAGGGAGCAATCAGCCCCAGCATTTT. Protein: CASSLNGIGSNQPQHF.

This clonotype was observed a handful of times. V usage is TRBV12-3 or TRBV12-4 and J usage is TRBJ1-1; the D gene is possibly TRBD1 (6 bases). The CDR3 length is 15 residues. Trimming cost V 4 bases and J 5 bases, with 17 bases left between them. The CDR3, as DNA: TGTGCCAGCAGTTCCGCGCAGGGGAGGGGGACTGAAGCTTTCTTT. It yields the protein CASSSAQGRGTEAFF.